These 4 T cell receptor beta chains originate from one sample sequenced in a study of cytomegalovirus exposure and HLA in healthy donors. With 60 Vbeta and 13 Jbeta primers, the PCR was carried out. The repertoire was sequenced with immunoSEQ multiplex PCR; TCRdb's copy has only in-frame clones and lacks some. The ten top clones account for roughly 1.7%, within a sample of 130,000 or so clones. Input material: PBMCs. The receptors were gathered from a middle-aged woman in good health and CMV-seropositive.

CDR3 sequence reads: CASSLSRGRVANTGELFF. The CDR3 DNA follows: TGTGCCAGCAGCTTGAGTAGAGGGCGGGTTGCGAACACCGGGGAGCTGTTTTTT. The chain employs TRBV11-3 and TRBJ2-2; a possible D gene is TRBD2 (5 bases). The V end lost 3 bases, the J end lost 0 bases, and 17 bases lay between the germline ends. The V gene's germline CDR1 is SGHNT and CDR2 YENEEA. The CDR3 totals 18 residues.

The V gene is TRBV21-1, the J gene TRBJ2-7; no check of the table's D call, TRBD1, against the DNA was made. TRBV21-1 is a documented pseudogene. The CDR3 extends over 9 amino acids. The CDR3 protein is CARTGGQYF. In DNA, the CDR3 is TGTGCCAGAACAGGCGGGCAGTACTTC.

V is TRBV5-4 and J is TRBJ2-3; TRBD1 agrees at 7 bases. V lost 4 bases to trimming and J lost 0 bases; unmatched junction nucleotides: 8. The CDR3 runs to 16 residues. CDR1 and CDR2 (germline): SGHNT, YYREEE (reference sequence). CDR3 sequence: CASSRDRVTSTDTQYF. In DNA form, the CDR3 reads TGTGCCAGCAGCCGCGACAGGGTAACTAGCACAGATACGCAGTATTTT.

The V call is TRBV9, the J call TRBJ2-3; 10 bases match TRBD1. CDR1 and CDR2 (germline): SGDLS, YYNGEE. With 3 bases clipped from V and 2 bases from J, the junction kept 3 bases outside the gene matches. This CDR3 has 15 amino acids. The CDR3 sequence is CASSATGGLTDTQYF. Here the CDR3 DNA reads TGTGCCAGCAGCGCGACAGGGGGCCTCACAGATACGCAGTATTTT.